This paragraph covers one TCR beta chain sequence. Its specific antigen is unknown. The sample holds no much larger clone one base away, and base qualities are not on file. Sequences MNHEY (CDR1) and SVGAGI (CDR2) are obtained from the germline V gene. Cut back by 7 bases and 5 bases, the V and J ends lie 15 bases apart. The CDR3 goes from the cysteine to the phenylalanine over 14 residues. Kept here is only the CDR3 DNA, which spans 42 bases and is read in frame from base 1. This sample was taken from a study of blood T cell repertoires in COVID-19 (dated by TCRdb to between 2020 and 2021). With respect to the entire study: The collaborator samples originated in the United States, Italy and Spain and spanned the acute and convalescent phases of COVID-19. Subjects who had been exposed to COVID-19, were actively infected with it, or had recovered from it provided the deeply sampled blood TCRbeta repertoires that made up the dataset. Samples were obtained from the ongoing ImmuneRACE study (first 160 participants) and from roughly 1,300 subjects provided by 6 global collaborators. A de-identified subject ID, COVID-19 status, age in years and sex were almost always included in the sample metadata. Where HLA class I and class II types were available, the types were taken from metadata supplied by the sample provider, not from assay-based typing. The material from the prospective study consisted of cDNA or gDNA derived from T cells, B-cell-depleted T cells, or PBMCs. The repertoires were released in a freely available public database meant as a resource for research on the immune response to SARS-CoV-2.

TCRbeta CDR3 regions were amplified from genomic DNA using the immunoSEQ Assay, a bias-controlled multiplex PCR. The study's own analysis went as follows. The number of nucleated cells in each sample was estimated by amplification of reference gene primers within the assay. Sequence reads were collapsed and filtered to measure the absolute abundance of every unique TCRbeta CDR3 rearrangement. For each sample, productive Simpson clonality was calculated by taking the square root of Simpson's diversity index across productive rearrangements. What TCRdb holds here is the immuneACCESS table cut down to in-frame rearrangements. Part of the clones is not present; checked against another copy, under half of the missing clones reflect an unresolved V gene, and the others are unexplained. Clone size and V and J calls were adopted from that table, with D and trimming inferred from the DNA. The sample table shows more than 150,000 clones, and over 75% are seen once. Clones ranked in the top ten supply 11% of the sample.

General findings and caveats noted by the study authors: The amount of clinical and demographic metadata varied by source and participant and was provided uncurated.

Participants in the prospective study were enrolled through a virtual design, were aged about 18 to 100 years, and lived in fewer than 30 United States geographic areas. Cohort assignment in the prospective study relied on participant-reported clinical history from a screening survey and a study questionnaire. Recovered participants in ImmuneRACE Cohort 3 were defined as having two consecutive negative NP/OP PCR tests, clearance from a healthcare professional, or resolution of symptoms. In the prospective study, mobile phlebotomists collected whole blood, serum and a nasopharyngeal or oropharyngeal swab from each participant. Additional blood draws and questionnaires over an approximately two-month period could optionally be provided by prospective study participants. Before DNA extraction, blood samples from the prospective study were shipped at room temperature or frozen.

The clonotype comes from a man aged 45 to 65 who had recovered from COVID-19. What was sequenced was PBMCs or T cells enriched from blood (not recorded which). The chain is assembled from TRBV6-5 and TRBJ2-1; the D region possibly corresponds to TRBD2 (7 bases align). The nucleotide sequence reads TGTGCCAGCAAGGGAGGGGGGGGCAACAATGAGCAGTTCTTC. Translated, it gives CASKGGGGNNEQFF.